The 20 T cell receptor beta chains reported below all come from one sample, sequenced in a study of cytomegalovirus exposure and HLA in healthy donors. The PCR used 60 Vbeta and 13 Jbeta primers. The method was immunoSEQ multiplex PCR; TCRdb's version includes in-frame clones alone and lacks a portion of them. Of approximately 220,000 clones in the sample, around four fifths are singletons; the top ten hold about 0.77%. The sequenced sample consisted of PBMCs. All receptors derive from a boy younger than 10 in good health and CMV-seronegative.

J is TRBJ1-2 and V is TRBV9; D perhaps matches TRBD1 (5 bases). This CDR3 is built from 17 residues. Germline V gene sequence: CDR1 SGDLS, CDR2 YYNGEE. V was trimmed by 0 bases and J by 3 bases, leaving 18 bases between them. The CDR3 coding sequence is TGTGCCAGCAGCGTAGGTGGAGGGAAGGGGTTTGACTATGGCTACACCTTC. This sequence encodes CASSVGGGKGFDYGYTF.

This chain joins TRBV6-5 and TRBJ2-5; the match to TRBD2 covers 9 bases. This CDR3 comprises 15 residues. The germline CDR1 and CDR2 sequences are MNHEY and SVGAGI. Losses at the gene ends were 6 bases for V and 4 bases for J; bases not matched to a gene: 9. DNA of the CDR3: TGTGCCAGCAGCCCCGGCCTAGCGGGGTCAGAGACCCAGTACTTC. Its translation: CASSPGLAGSETQYF.

J is TRBJ1-6 and V is TRBV6-1; TRBD1 matches 11 bases. Germline lookup yields CDR1 MNHNS and CDR2 SASEGT. The CDR3 loop spans 15 amino acids. After removal of 3 bases from V and 10 bases from J, the junction contained 5 bases not matched to a gene. CDR3 bases: TGTGCCAGCAGTGAGGACAGGGGGCGCGACTCACCCCTCCACTTT. This sequence encodes CASSEDRGRDSPLHF.

The V gene is TRBV7-9, the J gene TRBJ1-5, with D perhaps TRBD1 (6 bases). Trimming cost V 3 bases and J 2 bases, with 8 bases left between them. The CDR3 totals 14 residues. CDR1 and CDR2 (germline): SEHNR, FQNEAQ (reference sequence). The CDR3 sequence is CASSLDSGNQPQHF. The DNA of the CDR3 is TGTGCCAGCAGCTTGGACAGTGGCAATCAGCCCCAGCATTTT. The full variable domain, completed using reference TRBV7-9 and TRBJ1-5, is DTGVSQNPRHKITKRGQNVTFRCDPISEHNRLYWYRQTLGQGPEFLTYFQNEAQLEKSRLLSDRFSAERPKGSFSTLEIQRTEQGDSAMYLCASSLDSGNQPQHFGDGTRLSIL.

The gene calls are TRBV5-6 and TRBJ2-1; D unclear. From germline, CDR1 is SGHDT and CDR2 YYEEEE. CDR3 length equals 12 residues. Trimming left V 4 bases short and J 5 bases short, with 7 bases between. CDR3 region: CASSRENNEQFF. DNA of the CDR3: TGTGCCAGCAGCAGAGAAAACAATGAGCAGTTCTTC.

The chain uses TRBV4-2 and TRBJ2-5; 11 nucleotides match TRBD2. The V and J ends lost 4 bases and 1 base, in that order; junction bases with no gene match: 5. This CDR3 region has 16 residues. Germline V gene lookup returns CDR1 LGHNA and CDR2 YNFKEQ. CDR3 nucleotide sequence: TGTGCCAGCAGCCTATCGGGACTAGCGGCCCAAGAGACCCAGTACTTC. It specifies CASSLSGLAAQETQYF.

This clone was observed a handful of times. The genes are TRBV19 and TRBJ1-1; D call uncertain. The germline gives CDR1 LNHDA, CDR2 SQIVND (reference sequence). The CDR3 consists of 13 residues. V lost 2 bases, J lost 1 base, and 5 bases lay in between. DNA of the CDR3: TGTGCCAGTAGTATACGGGGGAACACTGAAGCTTTCTTT. Translation: CASSIRGNTEAFF.

The chain carries TRBV5-1 and TRBJ2-5; TRBD2 aligns across 7 bases. The end of the DNA fits TRBJ2-7 better, so the J call may be wrong. Germline V gene data show CDR1 as SGHRS and CDR2 as YFSETQ. The CDR3 loop spans 14 amino acids. The CDR3 DNA follows: TGCGCCAGCACGCTCGGGGGGTTTGGGTACGAGCAGTACTTC. Encoded protein: CASTLGGFGYEQYF.

This chain uses TRBV2 with TRBJ2-7; possible D gene TRBD2, 5 bases. The germline V and J ends were trimmed by 0 bases and 0 bases, with 9 bases remaining between them. Germline V gene sequence: CDR1 SNHLY, CDR2 FYNNEI. This CDR3 region has 15 residues. CDR3 region: CASSEALAPSYEQYF. The CDR3 bases are TGTGCCAGCAGTGAAGCCCTAGCACCCTCCTACGAGCAGTACTTC.

The table lists this clone with a few counts. The CDR3 is CASSLAPRSYEQYF. CDR3 in DNA: TGTGCCAGCAGTTTGGCTCCCAGATCCTACGAGCAGTACTTC. This chain joins TRBV27 and TRBJ2-7; D unresolved. Trimming took 3 bases from V and 1 from J, leaving 10 bases between them. Germline-derived CDR1 and CDR2 are MNHEY and SMNVEV (reference sequence). The CDR3 totals 14 residues.

The chain uses TRBV27 and TRBJ2-7; D not certain. The CDR3 sequence is 14 residues long. From germline, CDR1 is MNHEY and CDR2 SMNVEV (reference sequence). V lost 3 bases, J lost 0 bases, and 9 bases lay in between. The CDR3: CASSLTPYSYEQYF. CDR3 sequence (DNA): TGTGCCAGCAGTTTGACACCATACTCCTACGAGCAGTACTTC.

This clone was seen only once. This chain connects TRBV28 to TRBJ1-1; D not certain. CDR1 and CDR2 from the germline V gene are MDHEN and SYDVKM. The length of the CDR3 is 18 residues. Trimming removed 2 bases at V and 0 bases at J, with 19 bases between. This CDR3 reads CASSLINTPADLNTEAFF. CDR3 nucleotide sequence: TGTGCCAGCAGTTTAATAAACACCCCGGCGGATCTGAACACTGAAGCTTTCTTT. The full variable domain, its missing parts supplied by reference TRBV28 and TRBJ1-1, is DVKVTQSSRYLVKRTGEKVFLECVQDMDHENMFWYRQDPGLGLRLIYFSYDVKMKEKGDIPEGYSVSREKKERFSLILESASTNQTSMYLCASSLINTPADLNTEAFFGQGTRLTVV.

The rearrangement uses TRBV2 and TRBJ1-2; 7 nucleotides line up with TRBD1. Looked up from germline, CDR1 is SNHLY and CDR2 is FYNNEI. The CDR3 is made up of 12 amino acids. Trimming cost V 7 bases and J 8 bases; bases outside gene matches: 7. The DNA of the CDR3 is TGTGCCAGCATCCGGACAGGACTAGGCTACACCTTC. Its protein is CASIRTGLGYTF.

A single count supports this clone. The chain is built from TRBV29-1 and TRBJ2-5, with TRBD1 as a possible D gene (6 bases). The J call is doubtful: the DNA matches TRBJ2-7 better. This CDR3 contains 12 residues. In germline, CDR1 is SQVTM, CDR2 ANQGSEA. CDR3 amino acids: CSVEDRRYEQYF. In DNA, the CDR3 is TGCAGCGTAGAGGACAGACGCTACGAGCAGTACTTC.

This clone was seen only once. This sequence joins TRBV25-1 and TRBJ2-1; 11 bases fit TRBD2. V shed 3 bases, J shed 4 bases, and the junction held 2 bases outside the gene matches. The CDR3 extends over 15 amino acids. Per the germline V gene, CDR1 is MGHDK and CDR2 is SYGVNS. In DNA form, the CDR3 reads TGTGCCAGCAGTGAGGGACTAGCGGTTTACAATGAGCAGTTCTTC. It yields the protein CASSEGLAVYNEQFF.

This chain joins TRBV7-9 and TRBJ1-3; 7 bases map to TRBD1. Germline trimming cut 6 bases from V and 4 bases from J; bases unmatched to any gene: 9. The CDR3 sequence is 15 residues long. Germline CDR1 and CDR2: SEHNR and FQNEAQ (reference sequence). The CDR3 spells CASRIVTGSGNTIYF. CDR3 nucleotides: TGTGCCAGCAGAATTGTGACAGGGTCCGGAAACACCATATATTTT.

The V gene is TRBV30, the J gene TRBJ2-7; the match to TRBD1 covers 7 bases. The CDR3 length is 14 residues. Germline lookup yields CDR1 GTSNPN and CDR2 SVGIG (reference sequence). J lost 1 base, V lost 5 bases, and 8 bases had no gene match. In DNA, the CDR3 is TGTGCCTGGGAGCGGACAGGCAGATCCTACGAGCAGTACTTC. Its protein product is CAWERTGRSYEQYF.

The V call is TRBV5-1, the J call TRBJ2-7; TRBD2 agrees at 11 bases. The CDR3 extends over 14 amino acids. The germline V gene encodes CDR1 SGHRS and CDR2 YFSETQ. The J segment lost 6 bases and the V segment lost 2 bases, leaving 4 bases of the junction unmatched. CDR3 amino acids: CASSLLAGAPEQYF. The CDR3 coding sequence is TGCGCCAGCAGCTTACTAGCGGGAGCGCCCGAGCAGTACTTC.

This chain connects TRBV30 to TRBJ2-3; possible D gene TRBD2, 5 bases. Between the trimmed V and J ends, which lost 2 bases and 0 bases, there was a span of 18 bases. The CDR3 runs to 17 residues. Germline V CDR1 and CDR2: GTSNPN, SVGIG (reference sequence). CDR3 in DNA: TGTGCCTGGAGTACCTTCCCCAGCGGCGCTAGCACAGATACGCAGTATTTT. It codes for CAWSTFPSGASTDTQYF.

In this sample, this clone turned up once. J is TRBJ1-3 and V is TRBV18; maybe TRBD1 (6 bases). V lost 3 bases and J lost 0, with 15 bases in between. Germline lookup yields CDR1 KGHSH and CDR2 LQKENI. The CDR3 length is 17 residues. The CDR3 sequence: CASSPSTGLSSGNTIYF. In DNA form, the CDR3 reads TGTGCCAGCTCACCTTCGACAGGCTTGAGCTCTGGAAACACCATATATTTT.